Presented here are 3 T cell receptor beta chains from one specimen sequenced in a study of blood T cells in healthy people across ages. Next came a second PCR, run for about 6 to 11 cycles, which used a sample-barcoded 5' primer along with a J-beta primer mix. TCRdb recomputed calls from the 5' RACE reads with MiXCR, one row per CDR3 protein. The data contain 550,000 to 600,000 distinct CDR3 sequences, roughly 29% of them singletons. Sequencing was done on a sample of blood. These receptors came from a woman between 70 and 85 years old in good health.

CDR3 residues: CASSQTPTWTGRYHFF. The CDR3 DNA reads as TGTGCCAGCAGTCAAACCCCAACGTGGACAGGGAGGTATCATTTCTTT. The V call is TRBV27, the J call TRBJ1-1, with 8 bases that match TRBD1. This CDR3 spans 16 amino acids. Trimming at V came to 5 bases and at J to 13 bases, leaving 21 bases not matched to a gene. Per germline, CDR1 MNHEY and CDR2 SMNVEV (reference sequence).

The J gene is TRBJ2-4, the V gene TRBV7-8, with D perhaps TRBD2 (7 bases). CDR3 length equals 15 residues. V lost 1 base and J 6 bases, leaving 13 bases between the germline ends. The V gene's germline CDR1 is SGHVS and CDR2 FQNEAQ. The DNA of the CDR3 is TGTGCCAGCAGCTTAGTAGGGGGGGTTTTAAACATTCAGTACTTC. Protein product: CASSLVGGVLNIQYF.

The chain employs TRBV5-1 and TRBJ1-1, with D tentatively TRBD1 (5 bases). The CDR3 consists of 14 residues. CDR1 is SGHRS and CDR2 is YFSETQ in the germline V gene. Trimming stripped 2 bases from V and 0 bases from J, with 8 bases between. The CDR3 nucleotides read TGCGCCAGCAGCTTCGGGGCAATGAACACTGAAGCTTTCTTT. Its translation is CASSFGAMNTEAFF. Filled out from reference TRBV5-1 and TRBJ1-1, the complete variable domain reads KAGVTQTPRYLIKTRGQQVTLSCSPISGHRSVSWYQQTPGQGLQFLFEYFSETQRNKGNFPGRFSGRQFSNSRSEMNVSTLELGDSALYLCASSFGAMNTEAFFGQGTRLTVV.